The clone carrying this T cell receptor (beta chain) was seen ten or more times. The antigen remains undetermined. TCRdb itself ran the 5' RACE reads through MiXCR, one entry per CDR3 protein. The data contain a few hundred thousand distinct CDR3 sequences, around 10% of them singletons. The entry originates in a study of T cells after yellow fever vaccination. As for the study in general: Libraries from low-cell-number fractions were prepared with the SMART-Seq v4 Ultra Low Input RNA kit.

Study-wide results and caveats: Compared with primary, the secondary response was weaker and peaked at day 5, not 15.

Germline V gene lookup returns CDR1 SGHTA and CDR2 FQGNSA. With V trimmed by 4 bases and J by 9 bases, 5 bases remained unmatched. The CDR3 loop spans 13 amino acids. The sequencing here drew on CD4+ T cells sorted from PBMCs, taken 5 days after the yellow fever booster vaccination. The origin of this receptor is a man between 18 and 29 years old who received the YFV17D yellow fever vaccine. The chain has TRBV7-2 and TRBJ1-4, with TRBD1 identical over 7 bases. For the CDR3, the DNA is TGTGCCAGCAGCTCAAGGGGACAGCAAAAACTGTTTTTT. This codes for CASSSRGQQKLFF.